Each of the 32 T cell receptor beta chains below was sequenced from the same sample in a study of cytomegalovirus exposure and HLA in healthy donors. With 60 Vbeta and 13 Jbeta primers, the PCR was carried out. Sequenced by immunoSEQ multiplex PCR; TCRdb stores in-frame clones only, minus some. The sample has roughly 220,000 clones; 75% are singletons. Sequences were obtained from PBMCs. These receptors all come from a woman in her twenties or thirties in good health and CMV-seronegative.

This clone was observed a few times. CDR3 nucleotide sequence: TGCGCCAGCAGCTTGGACTACACCGGGGAGCTGTTTTTT. It is translated as CASSLDYTGELFF. The chain links TRBV5-1 to TRBJ2-2; D uncertain. This CDR3 region has 13 residues. Germline V gene data show CDR1 as SGHRS and CDR2 as YFSETQ. V was trimmed by 0 bases and J by 3 bases, leaving 3 bases between them.

As for this clone: Other DNA sequences in this specimen translate into the identical CDR3. The chain is built from TRBV27 and TRBJ1-1; D is possibly TRBD1 (6 bases). Germline V CDR1 and CDR2: MNHEY, SMNVEV (reference sequence). The CDR3 runs 12 residues. The CDR3 DNA reads TGTGCAAGAAGTTTAACAGGGACTGAAGCTTTCTTT. Residues: CARSLTGTEAFF.

The rearrangement joins TRBV2 to TRBJ1-5; D gene ambiguous. Looked up from germline, CDR1 is SNHLY and CDR2 is FYNNEI. The CDR3 has 15 residues. The ends were cut back, 2 bases at V and 9 bases at J, with 17 bases in the middle. CDR3 sequence: CASSERGGPAGPQHF. DNA for the CDR3: TGTGCCAGCAGTGAACGTGGAGGGCCCGCGGGGCCCCAGCATTTT.

J is TRBJ1-4 and V is TRBV30, with D possibly matching TRBD1 (6 bases). The CDR3 has 15 residues. V lost 3 bases and J lost 8, with 19 bases in between. Germline V gives CDR1 GTSNPN, CDR2 SVGIG (reference sequence). The CDR3: CAWSIRRGAAEKLFF. The CDR3 DNA is TGTGCCTGGAGCATCAGGCGGGGGGCGGCGGAAAAACTGTTTTTT.

This sequence joins TRBV6-6 and TRBJ2-1; 7 bases agree with TRBD2. The germline V gene has CDR1 MNHNY and CDR2 SVGAGI (reference sequence). With V trimmed by 6 bases and J by 8 bases, 7 bases remained unmatched. The CDR3 totals 13 residues. CDR3 region: CASSILAWDEQFF. The CDR3 DNA reads TGTGCCAGCAGCATACTAGCGTGGGATGAGCAGTTCTTC.

The rearrangement links TRBV2 to TRBJ2-1, with 8 positions matching TRBD1. Losses at the gene ends were 6 bases for V and 2 bases for J; bases not matched to a gene: 6. The CDR3 covers 15 residues. Germline V gene lookup returns CDR1 SNHLY and CDR2 FYNNEI. The CDR3 sequence: CASREDRDPYNEQFF. CDR3 DNA: TGTGCCAGCAGGGAGGACAGGGACCCCTACAATGAGCAGTTCTTC.

The J gene is TRBJ2-3, the V gene TRBV12-2; TRBD2 is taken as the D call from the table, unchecked against the DNA. TRBV12-2 is given as a pseudogene. This CDR3 comprises 18 residues. The CDR3 loop is CATRLVAQWRESTDTQYF. DNA of the CDR3: TGTGCAACTCGCTTAGTCGCTCAGTGGCGGGAGAGCACAGATACGCAGTATTTT.

V gene TRBV7-3 combines with J gene TRBJ2-3; D is possibly TRBD2 (6 bases). The V and J ends lost 5 bases and 0 bases respectively, with 9 bases between them. Germline-derived CDR1 and CDR2 are SGHTA and FQGTGA. This CDR3 region has 14 residues. This CDR3 reads CASSKSGSTDTQYF. The CDR3, as DNA: TGTGCCAGCAGCAAAAGCGGGAGCACAGATACGCAGTATTTT.

The chain employs TRBV6-1 and TRBJ2-1, with 8 positions matching TRBD1. Germline CDR1 MNHNS, CDR2 SASEGT. This CDR3 region has 13 residues. V shed 6 bases, J shed 8 bases, and the junction held 6 bases outside the gene matches. The CDR3 protein is CASRETGVDEQFF. Written as DNA, the CDR3 is TGTGCCAGCAGGGAGACAGGGGTTGATGAGCAGTTCTTC.

V gene TRBV2 combines with J gene TRBJ2-5; D is ambiguous. Trimming took 3 bases from V and 1 from J, leaving 9 bases between them. Looked up from germline, CDR1 is SNHLY and CDR2 is FYNNEI. The CDR3 length is 14 residues. The CDR3: CASSDLGSQETQYF. DNA of the CDR3: TGTGCCAGCAGTGATTTGGGCAGCCAAGAGACCCAGTACTTC.

The table lists this clone with a count of one. The chain employs TRBV4-1 and TRBJ2-5; the match to TRBD2 covers 8 bases. The CDR3 extends over 16 amino acids. Trimming at V came to 0 bases and at J to 6 bases, leaving 9 bases not matched to a gene. CDR1 and CDR2 from the germline V gene are MGHRA and YSYEKL. The CDR3 loop is CASSQDRDAGGKTQYF. DNA of the CDR3: TGCGCCAGCAGCCAAGATCGCGACGCGGGGGGAAAGACCCAGTACTTC.

The V call is TRBV29-1, the J call TRBJ1-2; no clear D. There are 10 residues in the CDR3. Germline CDR1 is SQVTM and CDR2 is ANQGSEA. The V gene lost 5 bases and the J gene lost 8 bases, with 9 bases spanning the gap. CDR3 region: CSVHGDGYTF. The CDR3, as DNA: TGCAGCGTTCATGGAGACGGCTACACCTTC. Full variable domain (remainder filled in from reference TRBV29-1 and TRBJ1-2): SAVISQKPSRDICQRGTSLTIQCQVDSQVTMMFWYRQQPGQSLTLIATANQGSEATYESGFVIDKFPISRPNLTFSTLTVSNMSPEDSSIYLCSVHGDGYTFGSGTRLTVV.

The CDR3 is CASSRVIAGGQETQYF. In DNA, the CDR3 is TGTGCCAGTAGTAGGGTAATAGCGGGGGGCCAAGAGACCCAGTACTTC. The chain combines TRBV19 with TRBJ2-5; 10 nucleotides agree with TRBD2. The CDR3 runs 16 residues. V lost 4 bases and J lost 1; bases outside the gene matches: 6. The germline V gene encodes CDR1 LNHDA and CDR2 SQIVND (reference sequence).

The J gene is TRBJ2-1, the V gene TRBV7-8; TRBD2 agrees at 7 bases. Unmatched junction bases numbered 2, after V lost 3 bases and J lost 3 bases. This CDR3 is 14 amino acids long. Germline CDR1 is SGHVS and CDR2 is FQNEAQ. This CDR3 reads CASSFAGDYNEQFF. In nucleotides, the CDR3 is TGTGCCAGCAGCTTTGCGGGGGACTACAATGAGCAGTTCTTC.

The chain combines TRBV18 with TRBJ2-7, with 11 bases lining up with TRBD1. Germline V lookup: CDR1 KGHSH, CDR2 LQKENI. With 2 bases clipped from V and 2 bases from J, the junction kept 2 bases outside the gene matches. The length of the CDR3 is 15 residues. The CDR3 sequence is CASSPGQGAPYEQYF. Here the CDR3 DNA reads TGTGCCAGCTCACCAGGACAGGGGGCTCCCTACGAGCAGTACTTC. The full variable domain, its missing parts supplied by reference TRBV18 and TRBJ2-7, is NAGVMQNPRHLVRRRGQEARLRCSPMKGHSHVYWYRQLPEEGLKFMVYLQKENIIDESGMPKERFSAEFPKEGPSILRIQQVVRGDSAAYFCASSPGQGAPYEQYFGPGTRLTVT.

The chain couples TRBV27 to TRBJ2-3; 7 positions agree with TRBD2. The CDR3 has 15 amino acids. The junction had 4 bases not matched to a gene; V was cut back by 4 bases and J by 0 bases. Germline lookup yields CDR1 MNHEY and CDR2 SMNVEV (reference sequence). The CDR3 region has the DNA TGTGCCAGCAGTTCCGGGACTACTAGCACAGATACGCAGTATTTT. Translated, it gives CASSSGTTSTDTQYF.

This clone was picked up a small number of times. The chain carries TRBV9 and TRBJ1-1; D is unresolved. The CDR3 extends over 14 amino acids. V shed 0 bases and J shed 1 base, with 7 bases lying between them. Germline loops: CDR1 SGDLS, CDR2 YYNGEE. The CDR3 bases are TGTGCCAGCAGCGTAGTCACAGCGAACACTGAAGCTTTCTTT. Translation gives CASSVVTANTEAFF.

This rearrangement joins TRBV6-1 to TRBJ1-5, with D perhaps matching TRBD1 (6 bases). V lost 3 bases and J lost 8, with 11 bases in between. Germline V gene sequence: CDR1 MNHNS, CDR2 SASEGT. The CDR3 length is 13 residues. The CDR3 spells CASSDRDIKPQHF. Here the CDR3 DNA reads TGTGCCAGCAGTGATCGGGACATCAAGCCCCAGCATTTT.

V is TRBV2 and J is TRBJ1-1; maybe TRBD1 (5 bases). V dropped 6 bases and J dropped 5 bases, with 22 bases sitting between them. CDR1 and CDR2 from the germline V gene are SNHLY and FYNNEI. The CDR3 runs 16 residues. CDR3 loop: CASRLETGHYGTEAFF. The DNA of the CDR3 is TGTGCCAGCAGATTGGAGACCGGACATTATGGAACTGAAGCTTTCTTT.

The CDR3 is CASSDSATGELFF. CDR3 nucleotide sequence: TGTGCCAGCAGTGACTCAGCCACCGGGGAGCTGTTTTTT. The V call is TRBV6-4, the J call TRBJ2-2; D gene ambiguous. Trimming shortened V by 0 bases and J by 4 bases, and 3 bases separated the two germline ends. Germline-derived CDR1 and CDR2 are MRHNA and SNTAGT. The CDR3 totals 13 residues.

J is TRBJ1-5 and V is TRBV27; D remains ambiguous. The V end lost 5 bases, the J end lost 6 bases, and 20 bases lay between the germline ends. This CDR3 spans 16 amino acids. CDR1 MNHEY and CDR2 SMNVEV come from the germline V gene (reference sequence). CDR3 DNA sequence: TGTGCCAGCAGTACCATGACCCCTCGAGGATCTCAGCCCCAGCATTTT. It translates to CASSTMTPRGSQPQHF.

The rearrangement uses TRBV6-1 and TRBJ1-5; TRBD1 matches 8 bases. The germline CDR1 and CDR2 sequences are MNHNS and SASEGT. Unmatched junction bases numbered 4, after V lost 1 base and J lost 2 bases. The CDR3 is 16 residues long. CDR3 in amino acids: CASSEGLGQGNQPQHF. CDR3 DNA: TGTGCCAGCAGTGAAGGGTTGGGACAGGGCAATCAGCCCCAGCATTTT.

The chain uses TRBV5-6 and TRBJ2-7, with TRBD1 identical over 7 bases. Per the germline V gene, CDR1 is SGHDT and CDR2 is YYEEEE. V lost 6 bases and J lost 0; bases outside the gene matches: 9. The CDR3 length is 15 residues. CDR3 sequence (DNA): TGTGCCAGCACTACACAGGGGTACCACTCCTACGAGCAGTACTTC. This sequence encodes CASTTQGYHSYEQYF.

This clone was detected only a few times. A read error may produce the germline difference seen at one junction end. The CDR3 sequence is CASSSPQGNADTQYF. In nucleotides, the CDR3 is TGTGCCAGCAGCTCGCCACAGGGGAACGCAGATACGCAGTATTTT. The chain has TRBV5-1 and TRBJ2-3; 7 nucleotides match TRBD1. Germline V gene sequence: CDR1 SGHRS, CDR2 YFSETQ. The CDR3 runs 15 residues.

The CDR3 region has the DNA TGTGCCAGCAGTTTGCAGGTGTTTGGCACTGAAGCTTTCTTT. Its translation is CASSLQVFGTEAFF. The chain uses TRBV27 and TRBJ1-1; D is ambiguous. Trimming pared 3 bases from V and 4 bases from J, leaving 12 bases between. Germline lookup yields CDR1 MNHEY and CDR2 SMNVEV (reference sequence). This CDR3 has 14 residues.

This clone was found a few times. J is TRBJ2-7 and V is TRBV27; D uncertain. V was trimmed by 4 bases and J by 0 bases, leaving 10 bases between them. The germline CDR1 and CDR2 sequences are MNHEY and SMNVEV (reference sequence). The CDR3 runs 14 residues. The DNA of the CDR3 is TGTGCCAGCAGTTATACAGCTGTCTCCTACGAGCAGTACTTC. It yields the protein CASSYTAVSYEQYF.

This sequence joins TRBV30 and TRBJ2-7; 7 nucleotides line up with TRBD2. Germline trimming cut 2 bases from V and 6 bases from J; bases unmatched to any gene: 7. CDR1 GTSNPN and CDR2 SVGIG come from the germline V gene (reference sequence). The CDR3 runs to 13 residues. The CDR3 bases are TGTGCCTGGAGTCCGGGGGAGCGGGGCGAGCAGTACTTC. Protein product: CAWSPGERGEQYF.

V and J are TRBV7-9 and TRBJ2-1, with 8 bases aligning to TRBD2. With V trimmed by 5 bases and J by 4 bases, 7 bases remained unmatched. The CDR3 runs to 15 residues. Looked up from germline, CDR1 is SEHNR and CDR2 is FQNEAQ (reference sequence). This CDR3 is CASSTERESYNEQFF. The CDR3 DNA sequence: TGTGCCAGCAGCACGGAGCGGGAGAGTTACAATGAGCAGTTCTTC.

The chain has TRBV10-3 and TRBJ2-5; D possibly corresponds to TRBD2 (5 bases). The germline V gene encodes CDR1 ENHRY and CDR2 SYGVKD. CDR3 length: 13 amino acids. Trimming removed 8 bases at V and 4 bases at J, with 14 bases between. DNA of the CDR3: TGTGCCATCCGGCACGAGGGAGCAGAGACCCAGTACTTC. Amino acids: CAIRHEGAETQYF.

The sample holds one count of this clone. The chain carries TRBV7-6 and TRBJ2-3; D gene uncertain. Germline values: CDR1 SGHVS, CDR2 FNYEAQ. The ends were cut back, 0 bases at V and 4 bases at J, with 5 bases in the middle. CDR3 length: 13 residues. The CDR3 DNA sequence: TGTGCCAGCAGCTTAGCTAATCCAGATACGCAGTATTTT. It codes for CASSLANPDTQYF.

The chain uses TRBV27 and TRBJ2-7; perhaps TRBD2 as D (6 bases). The CDR3 has 13 amino acids. Germline V gives CDR1 MNHEY, CDR2 SMNVEV (reference sequence). The V end was cut by 6 bases, the J end by 2 bases, with 11 bases between. This CDR3 reads CASSGSNPYEQYF. The CDR3 region has the DNA TGTGCCAGCAGCGGGAGTAACCCCTACGAGCAGTACTTC.

V is TRBV19 and J is TRBJ1-1, with 11 positions matching TRBD1. Per the germline V gene, CDR1 is LNHDA and CDR2 is SQIVND (reference sequence). CDR3 length equals 16 residues. The junction had 5 bases not matched to a gene; V was cut back by 4 bases and J by 1 base. DNA for the CDR3: TGTGCCAGTAGTAAGGGACAGGGGGTTTCGAACACTGAAGCTTTCTTT. Protein: CASSKGQGVSNTEAFF.